These 19 T cell receptor beta chains were sequenced from one sample in a study of blood T cell repertoires in COVID-19. The repertoire was sequenced with immunoSEQ multiplex PCR; TCRdb's copy has only in-frame clones and lacks some. This sample has a few hundred thousand clones, with roughly 85% found just once. Sequencing used PBMCs or T cells enriched from blood (not recorded which). The receptors were gathered from a woman aged 45-59 years who had recovered from COVID-19.

With regard to this clone: Other DNA sequences in the sample encode the same CDR3. This sequence joins TRBV2 and TRBJ1-5, with unresolved D. The V gene lost 4 bases and the J gene lost 2 bases, with 3 bases spanning the gap. The CDR3 length is 12 residues. CDR1 is SNHLY and CDR2 is FYNNEI in the germline V gene. The CDR3 DNA reads as TGTGCCAGCAGTGCGGGCAATCAGCCCCAGCATTTT. Translating gives CASSAGNQPQHF. The variable domain in full, completed from reference TRBV2 and TRBJ1-5, reads EPEVTQTPSHQVTQMGQEVILRCVPISNHLYFYWYRQILGQKVEFLVSFYNNEISEKSEIFDDQFSVERPDGSNFTLKIRSTKLEDSAMYFCASSAGNQPQHFGDGTRLSIL.

The V call is TRBV18, the J call TRBJ2-5; 7 bases are shared with TRBD1. The CDR3 spans 13 residues. The V segment lost 4 bases and the J segment 3 bases; nucleotides outside the gene matches: 2. Germline V gene sequence: CDR1 KGHSH, CDR2 LQKENI. The CDR3 spells CASSRGGKETQYF. CDR3 coding DNA: TGTGCCAGCTCACGAGGGGGCAAAGAGACCCAGTACTTC.

CDR3 region: CATTRRGNQPQHF. The CDR3 DNA is TGTGCCACCACACGTCGAGGGAATCAGCCCCAGCATTTT. V gene TRBV15 combines with J gene TRBJ1-5, with D unclear. The germline V gene encodes CDR1 LNHNV and CDR2 YYDKDF (reference sequence). CDR3 length equals 13 residues. Deletions cut 7 bases from V and 4 bases from J, with 11 bases between.

This sequence joins TRBV5-1 and TRBJ1-2, with D possibly being TRBD1 (5 bases). The length of the CDR3 is 14 residues. CDR1 SGHRS and CDR2 YFSETQ come from the germline V gene. Trimming cost V 0 bases and J 3 bases, with 9 bases left between them. CDR3: CASSLEQGYYGYTF. The CDR3 nucleotides read TGCGCCAGCAGCTTGGAGCAGGGATACTATGGCTACACCTTC.

This chain connects TRBV7-3 to TRBJ2-5, with TRBD2 identical over 9 bases. Germline lookup yields CDR1 SGHTA and CDR2 FQGTGA. V lost 2 bases to trimming and J lost 4 bases; unmatched junction nucleotides: 5. The CDR3 sequence is 15 residues long. This CDR3 reads CASSLGTSRRETQYF. CDR3 nucleotides: TGTGCCAGCAGCTTAGGGACTAGCCGTCGAGAGACCCAGTACTTC.

V is TRBV30 and J is TRBJ1-1; no clear D. This CDR3 comprises 13 residues. Germline values: CDR1 GTSNPN, CDR2 SVGIG (reference sequence). V was clipped by 3 bases and J by 5 bases, with 13 bases between them. The CDR3 DNA follows: TGTGCCTGGAGAGCGGCTGGGAGGACTGAAGCTTTCTTT. It translates to CAWRAAGRTEAFF.

The chain is built from TRBV15 and TRBJ1-1; 7 bases are shared with TRBD1. The junction had 5 bases not matched to a gene; V was cut back by 9 bases and J by 1 base. CDR1 LNHNV and CDR2 YYDKDF come from the germline V gene (reference sequence). The CDR3 length is 13 residues. The CDR3 bases are TGTGCCACGAAGGGGACAGCGAACACTGAAGCTTTCTTT. Its protein product is CATKGTANTEAFF.

The V gene is TRBV6-1, the J gene TRBJ1-2, with a weak D call TRBD1 (6 bases). Germline CDR1 reads MNHNS; CDR2 reads SASEGT. Trimming pared 2 bases from V and 2 bases from J, leaving 15 bases between. The CDR3 is made up of 16 amino acids. The CDR3 DNA is TGTGCCAGCAGTGAAAGGGGGTGGTATGTCAACTATGGCTACACCTTC. Translation: CASSERGWYVNYGYTF.

A word on this clone: Different DNA sequences within this sample yield the same CDR3. This rearrangement joins TRBV18 to TRBJ1-2; D remains ambiguous. There are 13 residues in the CDR3. Between the trimmed V and J ends, which lost 3 bases and 0 bases, there was a span of 5 bases. Germline V CDR1 and CDR2: KGHSH, LQKENI. Here the CDR3 DNA reads TGTGCCAGCTCACCCGGAGCTAACTATGGCTACACCTTC. It yields the protein CASSPGANYGYTF.

This chain connects TRBV7-6 to TRBJ2-7; no reliable D call. V was shortened by 5 bases and J by 3 bases, with 8 bases between the two germline ends. Germline CDR1 and CDR2: SGHVS and FNYEAQ. The CDR3 totals 12 residues. CDR3 in amino acids: CASSITGYEQYF. CDR3 DNA: TGTGCCAGCAGCATCACTGGCTACGAGCAGTACTTC.

V is TRBV12-5 and J is TRBJ1-4; 9 bases line up with TRBD1. J gave up 4 bases and V 6 bases, and 9 bases lay outside the gene matches. This CDR3 is built from 16 residues. Germline-derived CDR1 and CDR2 are LGHNT and FRNRAP. The chain's CDR3 is CASGLTGTGINEKLFF. In nucleotides, the CDR3 is TGTGCTAGTGGCCTGACCGGGACAGGGATTAATGAAAAACTGTTTTTT.

The chain is built from TRBV30 and TRBJ2-7; 9 bases are a match to TRBD1. The CDR3 contains 14 residues. Germline V gene lookup returns CDR1 GTSNPN and CDR2 SVGIG (reference sequence). The ends lost 5 bases at V and 6 bases at J; junction bases unmatched: 11. CDR3 sequence reads: CAWAEGTGFAEQYF. The CDR3 nucleotides read TGTGCCTGGGCAGAAGGGACAGGGTTCGCCGAGCAGTACTTC.

The chain links TRBV2 to TRBJ1-2, with 7 bases fitting TRBD1. Looked up from germline, CDR1 is SNHLY and CDR2 is FYNNEI. The ends lost 5 bases at V and 5 bases at J; junction bases unmatched: 5. This CDR3 is built from 13 residues. In DNA, the CDR3 is TGTGCCAGCAGTACCGACAGGGCTTATGGCTACACCTTC. Translation gives CASSTDRAYGYTF.

The chain employs TRBV3-1 (or the pseudogene TRBV3-2) and TRBJ2-1; TRBD2 might be the D (6 bases). From germline, CDR1 is LGHDT and CDR2 YNNKEL (reference sequence). The ends were cut back, 3 bases at V and 3 bases at J, with 15 bases in the middle. This CDR3 is 16 amino acids long. CDR3 DNA: TGTGCCAGCAGCCATTTCACGTGGGGGGACTACAATGAGCAGTTCTTC. The encoded protein is CASSHFTWGDYNEQFF.

V gene TRBV7-2 combines with J gene TRBJ1-2, with 9 bases fitting TRBD1. Germline loops: CDR1 SGHTA, CDR2 FQGNSA. This CDR3 contains 15 residues. Trimming took 5 bases from V and 6 from J; bases not matched to a gene: 10. In DNA form, the CDR3 reads TGTGCCAGCAGCCTTTCTCCGGGGACAGGGAATGGCTACACCTTC. It encodes CASSLSPGTGNGYTF.

The V and J genes are TRBV5-1 and TRBJ2-3, with D unresolved. Looked up from germline, CDR1 is SGHRS and CDR2 is YFSETQ. V gave up 2 bases and J gave up 0 bases, with 10 bases separating them. The CDR3 is 15 amino acids. The CDR3 nucleotides read TGCGCCAGCAGCTTTTTAACACCGAGCACAGATACGCAGTATTTT. This gives the protein CASSFLTPSTDTQYF.

This clone occurred a few times. The chain couples TRBV2 to TRBJ1-4; perhaps TRBD1 as D (5 bases). The CDR3 is 15 amino acids. Between the trimmed V and J ends, which lost 7 bases and 4 bases, there was a span of 16 bases. CDR1 SNHLY and CDR2 FYNNEI come from the germline V gene. The CDR3 nucleotides are TGTGCCAGCACTATGAGTCCGGGGGTTAATGAAAAACTGTTTTTT. This sequence encodes CASTMSPGVNEKLFF. Together with reference TRBV2 and TRBJ1-4, the CDR3 gives the full variable domain: EPEVTQTPSHQVTQMGQEVILRCVPISNHLYFYWYRQILGQKVEFLVSFYNNEISEKSEIFDDQFSVERPDGSNFTLKIRSTKLEDSAMYFCASTMSPGVNEKLFFGSGTQLSVL.

This rearrangement joins TRBV4-2 to TRBJ2-1, with TRBD2 matching over 9 bases. Trimming cost V 5 bases and J 2 bases; bases outside gene matches: 7. CDR3 length: 16 residues. Per the germline V gene, CDR1 is LGHNA and CDR2 is YNFKEQ. In nucleotides, the CDR3 is TGTGCCAGCAGCTTACGGACTAGCGCCACCTACAATGAGCAGTTCTTC. The encoded protein is CASSLRTSATYNEQFF.

This chain links TRBV5-4 with TRBJ2-7; 12 positions match TRBD2. This CDR3 comprises 16 residues. The trim removed 4 bases at V and 1 base at J, leaving 6 bases unmatched. The V gene's germline CDR1 is SGHNT and CDR2 YYREEE (reference sequence). As DNA, the CDR3 is TGTGCCAGCAGCCGAGCCCTAGCGGGGGGGTCCTACGAGCAGTACTTC. It translates to CASSRALAGGSYEQYF.